This TCR beta chain was recorded in a study of identical twins. TCRdb reanalysed the 5' RACE reads using MiXCR and keeps one entry per CDR3 protein. The sample lists fewer than 350,000 distinct CDR3 sequences, more than 6.5% seen once, with less than 2.5% in the top ten. CDR1 MNHNS and CDR2 SASEGT come from the germline V gene. CDR3 size: 16 residues. The V segment lost 10 bases and the J segment 3 bases; nucleotides outside the gene matches: 15. Everyone who donated was a healthy Caucasian. This clonotype showed up just a few times. The sample also formed part of further work on yellow fever vaccine responses in identical twins.

The rearrangement joins TRBV6-1 to TRBJ2-1, with 7 bases matching TRBD2. The clonotype comes from a woman between 18 and 29 years old in good health. Sequenced input: memory (CD45RO+) T cells sorted from blood. The CDR3 is CATKPGTQRGYNEQFF. The CDR3 DNA follows: TGTGCCACCAAACCCGGGACCCAGCGGGGCTACAATGAGCAGTTCTTC.